The 7 T cell receptor beta chains below come from one sample, sequenced in a study of T-cell memory formation after mild COVID-19. Via MiXCR, TCRdb re-called the 5' RACE reads, giving one row per CDR3 protein. The sample has tens of thousands of distinct CDR3 sequences, about 7.7% seen once. The sample comprised PBMCs or a T cell subset sorted from them (not recorded which). All receptors derive from a young man who had mild COVID-19 (a few samples of this study predate the infection). Cell type and time point are not known.

A note on this clonotype: With a much larger clone just one base away, this may be a read error. This chain uses TRBV5-1 with TRBJ2-6; 10 bases agree with TRBD1. This CDR3 is 15 amino acids long. Looked up from germline, CDR1 is SGHRS and CDR2 is YFSETQ. The CDR3 sequence is CASRTGGSGANVMTF. DNA of the CDR3: TGCGCCAGCAGGACAGGGGGCAGTGGGGCCAACGTCATGACTTTC.

The chain uses TRBV15 and TRBJ1-6; 7 nucleotides align to TRBD1. The CDR3 extends over 14 amino acids. Per germline, CDR1 LNHNV and CDR2 YYDKDF (reference sequence). Unmatched junction bases numbered 7, after V lost 1 base and J lost 13 bases. The CDR3 DNA is TGTGCCACCAGCAGAGGACAGGGAGTGCTTCCCCTCCACTTT. It translates to CATSRGQGVLPLHF.

This clonotype was observed a handful of times. The chain links TRBV9 to TRBJ1-2; D is unclear. The CDR3 has 14 residues. The germline V and J ends were trimmed by 3 bases and 5 bases, with 14 bases remaining between them. The germline gives CDR1 SGDLS, CDR2 YYNGEE. The CDR3 DNA reads TGTGCCAGCAGCGCTGACCCCTTCGTTTATGGCTACACCTTC. Protein sequence: CASSADPFVYGYTF.

This clonotype has ten or more counts. The chain links TRBV6-5 to TRBJ1-2, with D maybe TRBD1 (5 bases). Trimming left V 2 bases short and J 4 bases short, with 8 bases between. This CDR3 is 13 amino acids long. Germline V gene sequence: CDR1 MNHEY, CDR2 SVGAGI. The CDR3 DNA sequence: TGTGCCAGCAGTTACGGGGGGGGCTATGGCTACACCTTC. Protein product: CASSYGGGYGYTF.

Ten or more counts support this clonotype. V and J are TRBV24-1 and TRBJ1-2; 9 bases map to TRBD1. The CDR3 is made up of 16 amino acids. The germline gives CDR1 KGHDR, CDR2 SFDVKD. V trimming: 4 bases; J trimming: 4 bases; junction bases outside the gene matches: 9. The DNA for the CDR3 is TGTGCCACCAGTGACCCTCGGGGACAGGGTTTCTATGGCTACACCTTC. It codes for CATSDPRGQGFYGYTF.

This clonotype was counted at least ten times. CDR3 coding DNA: TGTGCCAGCTCACGAGGGACAGGCATGAACACTGAAGCTTTCTTT. The encoded protein is CASSRGTGMNTEAFF. The V gene is TRBV18, the J gene TRBJ1-1, with 8 positions matching TRBD1. This CDR3 region has 15 residues. J gave up 0 bases and V 4 bases, and 4 bases lay outside the gene matches. From germline, CDR1 is KGHSH and CDR2 LQKENI. Drawing the rest from reference TRBV18 and TRBJ1-1, the complete variable domain is NAGVMQNPRHLVRRRGQEARLRCSPMKGHSHVYWYRQLPEEGLKFMVYLQKENIIDESGMPKERFSAEFPKEGPSILRIQQVVRGDSAAYFCASSRGTGMNTEAFFGQGTRLTVV.

Ten or more counts support this clonotype. At one end, the junction sequence differs from germline, possibly due to a read error. The chain has TRBV28 and TRBJ2-5; 8 positions match TRBD2. The CDR3 has 11 amino acids. CDR1 and CDR2 (germline): MDHEN, SYDVKM. CDR3 sequence: CASSAPGGVWF. The CDR3 DNA sequence: TGTGCCAGCAGTGCCCCCGGGGGGGTCTGGTTC.